This TCR beta chain stems from a study of liver allograft versus peripheral blood T cells. Background on the study: A comparison was made between T cell receptor repertoires in transplanted livers and those in recipients' peripheral blood. Whole-study results and caveats: The authors reported that T cell receptor repertoires inside liver allografts differed from those in peripheral blood.

Trimming left V 6 bases short and J 8 bases short, with 13 bases between. The CDR3 runs to 12 residues. Turning to this clonotype: The antigen remains undetermined.

Each CDR3 protein is one row after TCRdb ran MiXCR on the reads. The table lists some 10,000 distinct CDR3 sequences, 15% to 20% of them singletons, with approximately 1.3% in the top ten. The chain joins TRBV12-3 or TRBV12-4 to TRBJ1-2; D may be TRBD1 (5 bases). The sequence was collected from a human patient who had a liver transplant. The graft donor may have contributed some T cells. The CDR3 DNA reads as TGTGCCAGCAGCCGGACCGACAGCGGCTACACCTTC. Its protein product is CASSRTDSGYTF.